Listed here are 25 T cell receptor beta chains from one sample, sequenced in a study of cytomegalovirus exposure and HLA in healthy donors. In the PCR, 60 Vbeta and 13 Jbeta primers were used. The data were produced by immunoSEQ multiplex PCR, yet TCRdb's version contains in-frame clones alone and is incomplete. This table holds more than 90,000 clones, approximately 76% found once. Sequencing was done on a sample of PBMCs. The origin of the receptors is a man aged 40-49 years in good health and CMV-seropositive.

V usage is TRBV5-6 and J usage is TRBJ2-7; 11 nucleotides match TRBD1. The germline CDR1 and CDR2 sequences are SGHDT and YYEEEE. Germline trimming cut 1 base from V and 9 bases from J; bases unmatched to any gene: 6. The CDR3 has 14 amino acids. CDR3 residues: CASSLRGQGGVQYF. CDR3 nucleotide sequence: TGTGCCAGCAGCTTGAGGGGACAGGGGGGGGTGCAGTACTTC.

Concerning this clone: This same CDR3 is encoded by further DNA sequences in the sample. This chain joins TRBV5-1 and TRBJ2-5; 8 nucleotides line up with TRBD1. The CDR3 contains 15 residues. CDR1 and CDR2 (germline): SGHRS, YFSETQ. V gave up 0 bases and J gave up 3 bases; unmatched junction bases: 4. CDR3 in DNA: TGCGCCAGCAGCTTGGTCGGGACAGGAGAAGAGACCCAGTACTTC. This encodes CASSLVGTGEETQYF.

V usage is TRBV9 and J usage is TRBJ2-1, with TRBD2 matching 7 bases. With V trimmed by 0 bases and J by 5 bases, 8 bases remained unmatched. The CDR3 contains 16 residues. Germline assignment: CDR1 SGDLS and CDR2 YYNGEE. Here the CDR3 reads CASSVVPAGSHNEQFF. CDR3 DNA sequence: TGTGCCAGCAGCGTAGTCCCAGCGGGGAGTCACAATGAGCAGTTCTTC.

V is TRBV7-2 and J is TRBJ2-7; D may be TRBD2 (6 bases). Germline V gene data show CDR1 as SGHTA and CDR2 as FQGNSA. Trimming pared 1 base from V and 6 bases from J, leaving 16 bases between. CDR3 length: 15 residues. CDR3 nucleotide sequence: TGTGCCAGCAGCTTAGGTGGCGGGATCAGAGCCGAGCAGTACTTC. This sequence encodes CASSLGGGIRAEQYF.

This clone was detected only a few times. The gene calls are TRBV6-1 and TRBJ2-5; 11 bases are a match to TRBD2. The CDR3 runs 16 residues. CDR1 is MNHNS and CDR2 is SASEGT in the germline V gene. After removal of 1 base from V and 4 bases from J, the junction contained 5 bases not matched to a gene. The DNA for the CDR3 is TGTGCCAGCAGTGAAGGTCCTAGCGGGGGGTTAGAGACCCAGTACTTC. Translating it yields CASSEGPSGGLETQYF.

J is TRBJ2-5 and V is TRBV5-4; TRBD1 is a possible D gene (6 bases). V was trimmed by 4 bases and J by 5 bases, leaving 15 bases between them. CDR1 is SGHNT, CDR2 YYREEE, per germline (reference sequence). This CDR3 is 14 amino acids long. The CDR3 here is CASSPVRGRETQYF. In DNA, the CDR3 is TGTGCCAGCAGCCCGGTCAGGGGCCGGGAGACCCAGTACTTC. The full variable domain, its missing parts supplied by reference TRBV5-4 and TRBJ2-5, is ETGVTQSPTHLIKTRGQQVTLRCSSQSGHNTVSWYQQALGQGPQFIFQYYREEENGRGNFPPRFSGLQFPNYSSELNVNALELDDSALYLCASSPVRGRETQYFGPGTRLLVL.

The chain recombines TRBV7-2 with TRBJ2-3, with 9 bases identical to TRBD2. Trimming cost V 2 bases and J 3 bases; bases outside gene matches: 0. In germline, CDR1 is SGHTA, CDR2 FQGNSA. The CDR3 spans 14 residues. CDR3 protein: CASSLLAGTDTQYF. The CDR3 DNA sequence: TGTGCCAGCAGCTTACTAGCGGGAACAGATACGCAGTATTTT.

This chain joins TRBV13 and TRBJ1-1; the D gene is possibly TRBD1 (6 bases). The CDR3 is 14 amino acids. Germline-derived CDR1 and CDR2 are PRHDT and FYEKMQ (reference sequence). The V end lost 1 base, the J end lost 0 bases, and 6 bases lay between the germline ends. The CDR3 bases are TGTGCCAGCAGCTTAGCAGGGGTGAACACTGAAGCTTTCTTT. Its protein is CASSLAGVNTEAFF.

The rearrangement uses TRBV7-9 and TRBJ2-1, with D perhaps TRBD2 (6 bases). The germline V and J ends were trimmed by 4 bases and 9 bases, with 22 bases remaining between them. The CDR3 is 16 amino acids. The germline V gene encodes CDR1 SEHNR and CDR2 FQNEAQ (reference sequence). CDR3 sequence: CASSSPPGLIGSEQFF. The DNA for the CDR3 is TGTGCCAGCAGCTCCCCCCCGGGACTTATAGGGTCTGAGCAGTTCTTC.

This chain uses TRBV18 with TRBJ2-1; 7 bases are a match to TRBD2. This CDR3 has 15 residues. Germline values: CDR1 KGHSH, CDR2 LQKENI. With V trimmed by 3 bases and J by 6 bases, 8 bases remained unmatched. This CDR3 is CASSPGLGEINEQFF. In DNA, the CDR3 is TGTGCCAGCTCACCTGGACTAGGCGAAATCAATGAGCAGTTCTTC.

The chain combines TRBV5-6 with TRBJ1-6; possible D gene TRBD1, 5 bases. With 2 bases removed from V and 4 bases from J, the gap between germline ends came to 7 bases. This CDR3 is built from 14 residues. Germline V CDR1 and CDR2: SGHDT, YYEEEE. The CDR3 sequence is CASSLRQYNSPLHF. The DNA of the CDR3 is TGTGCCAGCAGCTTAAGACAGTATAATTCACCCCTCCACTTT.

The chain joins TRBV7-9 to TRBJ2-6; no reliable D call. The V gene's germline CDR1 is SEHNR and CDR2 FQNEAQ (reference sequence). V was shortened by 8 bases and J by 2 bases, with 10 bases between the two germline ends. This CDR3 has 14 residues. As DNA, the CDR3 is TGTGCCAGCCGATCAGGCCCTGGGGCCAACGTCCTGACTTTC. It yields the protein CASRSGPGANVLTF.

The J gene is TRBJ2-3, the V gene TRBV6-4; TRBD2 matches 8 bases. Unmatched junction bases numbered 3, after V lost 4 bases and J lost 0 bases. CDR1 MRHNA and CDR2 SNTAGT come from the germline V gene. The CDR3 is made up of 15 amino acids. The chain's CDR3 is CASSGAGVSTDTQYF. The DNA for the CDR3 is TGTGCCAGCAGTGGAGCGGGAGTGAGCACAGATACGCAGTATTTT.

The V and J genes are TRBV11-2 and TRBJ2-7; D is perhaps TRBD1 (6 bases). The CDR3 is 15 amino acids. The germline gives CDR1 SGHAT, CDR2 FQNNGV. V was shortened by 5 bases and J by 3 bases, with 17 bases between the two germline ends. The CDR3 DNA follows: TGTGCCAGCAGCCCTAACAGGGTCCCCCTCTACGAGCAGTACTTC. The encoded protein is CASSPNRVPLYEQYF.

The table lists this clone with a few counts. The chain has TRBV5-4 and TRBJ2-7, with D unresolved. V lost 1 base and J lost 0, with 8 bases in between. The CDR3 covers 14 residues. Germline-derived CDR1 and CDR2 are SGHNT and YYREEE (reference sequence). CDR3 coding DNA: TGTGCCAGCAGCTTGACGGAGAGCTCCTACGAGCAGTACTTC. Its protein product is CASSLTESSYEQYF.

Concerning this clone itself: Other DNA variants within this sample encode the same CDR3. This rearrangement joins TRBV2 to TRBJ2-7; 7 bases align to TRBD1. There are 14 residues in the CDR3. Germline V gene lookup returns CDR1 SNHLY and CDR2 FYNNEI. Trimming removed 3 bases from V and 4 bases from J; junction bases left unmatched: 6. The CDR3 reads CASSERQGVYEQYF. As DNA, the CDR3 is TGTGCCAGCAGTGAGAGACAGGGTGTTTACGAGCAGTACTTC.

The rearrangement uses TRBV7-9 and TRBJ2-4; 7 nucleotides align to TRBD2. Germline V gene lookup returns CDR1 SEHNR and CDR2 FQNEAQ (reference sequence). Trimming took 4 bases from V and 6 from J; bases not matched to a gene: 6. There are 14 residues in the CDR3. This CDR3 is CASSSDTGGNIQYF. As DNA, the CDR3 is TGTGCCAGCAGCTCGGACACGGGGGGAAACATTCAGTACTTC.

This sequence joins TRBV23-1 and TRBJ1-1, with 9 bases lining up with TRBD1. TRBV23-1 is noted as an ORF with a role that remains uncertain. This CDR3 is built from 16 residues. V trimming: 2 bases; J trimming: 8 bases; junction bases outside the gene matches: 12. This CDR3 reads CASSQTTGQGEKEAFF. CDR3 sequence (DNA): TGCGCCAGCAGTCAAACCACGGGACAGGGTGAGAAGGAAGCTTTCTTT.

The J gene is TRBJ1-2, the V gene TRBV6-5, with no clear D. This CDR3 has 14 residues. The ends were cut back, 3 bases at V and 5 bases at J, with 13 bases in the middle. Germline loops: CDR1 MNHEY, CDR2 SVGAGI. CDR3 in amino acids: CASSYGQLRYGYTF. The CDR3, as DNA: TGTGCCAGCAGTTATGGTCAGTTACGTTATGGCTACACCTTC.

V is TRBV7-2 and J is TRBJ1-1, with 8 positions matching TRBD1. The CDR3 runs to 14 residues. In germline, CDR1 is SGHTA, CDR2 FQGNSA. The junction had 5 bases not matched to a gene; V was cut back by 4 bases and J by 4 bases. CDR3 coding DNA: TGTGCCAGCAGCTGGACAGGGACGAGCACTGAAGCTTTCTTT. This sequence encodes CASSWTGTSTEAFF.

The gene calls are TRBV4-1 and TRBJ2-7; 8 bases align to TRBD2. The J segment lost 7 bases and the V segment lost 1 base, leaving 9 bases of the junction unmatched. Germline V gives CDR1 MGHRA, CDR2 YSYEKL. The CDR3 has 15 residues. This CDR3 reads CASSQGRGGPWEQYF. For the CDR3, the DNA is TGCGCCAGCAGCCAAGGTCGGGGGGGGCCTTGGGAGCAGTACTTC.

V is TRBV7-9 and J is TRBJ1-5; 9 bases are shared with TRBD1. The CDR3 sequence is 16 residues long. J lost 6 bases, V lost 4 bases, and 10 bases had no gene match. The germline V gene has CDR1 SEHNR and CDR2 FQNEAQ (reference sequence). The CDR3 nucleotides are TGTGCCAGCAGCTCCTCTGGGACAGGGTATCGTCAGCCCCAGCATTTT. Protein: CASSSSGTGYRQPQHF.

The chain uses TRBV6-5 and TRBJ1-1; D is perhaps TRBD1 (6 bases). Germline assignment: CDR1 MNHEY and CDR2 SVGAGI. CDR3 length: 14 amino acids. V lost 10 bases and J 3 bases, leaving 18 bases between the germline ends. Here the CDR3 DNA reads TGTGCCACGCGCCGTGGGGGGGGCGACACTGAAGCTTTCTTT. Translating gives CATRRGGGDTEAFF.

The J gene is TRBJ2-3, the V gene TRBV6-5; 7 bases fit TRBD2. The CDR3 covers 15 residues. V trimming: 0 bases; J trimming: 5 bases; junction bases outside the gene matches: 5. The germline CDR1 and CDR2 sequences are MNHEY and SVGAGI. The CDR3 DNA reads TGTGCCAGCAGTTACTCACCTAGCGGAGGAGATACGCAGTATTTT. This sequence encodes CASSYSPSGGDTQYF.

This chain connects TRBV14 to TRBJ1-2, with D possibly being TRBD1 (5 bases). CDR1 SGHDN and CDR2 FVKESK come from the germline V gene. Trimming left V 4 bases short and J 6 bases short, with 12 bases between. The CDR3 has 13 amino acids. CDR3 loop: CASSRFLGDGYTF. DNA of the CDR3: TGTGCCAGCAGCCGCTTTTTAGGGGATGGCTACACCTTC.